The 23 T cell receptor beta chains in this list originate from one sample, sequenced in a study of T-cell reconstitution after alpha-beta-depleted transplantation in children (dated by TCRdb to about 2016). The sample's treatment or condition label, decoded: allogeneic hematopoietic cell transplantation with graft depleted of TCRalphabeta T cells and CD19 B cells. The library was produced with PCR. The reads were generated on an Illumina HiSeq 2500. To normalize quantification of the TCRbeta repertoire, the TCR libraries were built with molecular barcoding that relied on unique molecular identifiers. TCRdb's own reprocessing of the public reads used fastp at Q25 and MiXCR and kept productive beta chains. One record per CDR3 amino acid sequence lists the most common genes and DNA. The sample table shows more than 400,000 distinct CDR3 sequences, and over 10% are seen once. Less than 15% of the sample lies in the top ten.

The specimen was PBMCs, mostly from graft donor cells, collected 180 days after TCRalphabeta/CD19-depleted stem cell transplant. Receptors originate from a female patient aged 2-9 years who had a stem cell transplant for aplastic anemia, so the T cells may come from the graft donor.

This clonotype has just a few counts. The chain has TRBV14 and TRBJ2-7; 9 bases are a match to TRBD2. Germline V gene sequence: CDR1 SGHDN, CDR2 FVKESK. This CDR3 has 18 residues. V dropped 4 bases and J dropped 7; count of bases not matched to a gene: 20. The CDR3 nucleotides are TGTGCCAGCAGCCGCAGGGGTGCTACTCTAGCGGGGCCTCGGGAGCAGTACTTC. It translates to CASSRRGATLAGPREQYF.

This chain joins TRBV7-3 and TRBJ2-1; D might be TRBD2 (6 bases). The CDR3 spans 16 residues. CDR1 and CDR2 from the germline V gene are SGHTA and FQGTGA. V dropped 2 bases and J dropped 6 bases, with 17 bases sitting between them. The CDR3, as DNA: TGTGCCAGCAGCTTAGCCACTAGCCCGGGGTTCAATGAGCAGTTCTTC. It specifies CASSLATSPGFNEQFF.

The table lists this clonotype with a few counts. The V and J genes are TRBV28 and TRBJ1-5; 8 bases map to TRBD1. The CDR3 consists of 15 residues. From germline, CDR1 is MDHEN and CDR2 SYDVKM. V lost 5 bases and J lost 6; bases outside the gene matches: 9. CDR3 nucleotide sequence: TGTGCCAGCAGTCTAACAGGGGGACCAGGTCAGCCCCAGCATTTT. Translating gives CASSLTGGPGQPQHF.

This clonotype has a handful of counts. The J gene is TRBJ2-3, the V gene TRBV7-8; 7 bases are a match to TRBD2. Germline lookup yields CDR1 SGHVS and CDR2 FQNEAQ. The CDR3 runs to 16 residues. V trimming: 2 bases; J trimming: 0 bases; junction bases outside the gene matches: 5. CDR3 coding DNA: TGTGCCAGCAGCTTAAGGACTAGGAGTAGCACAGATACGCAGTATTTT. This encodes CASSLRTRSSTDTQYF.

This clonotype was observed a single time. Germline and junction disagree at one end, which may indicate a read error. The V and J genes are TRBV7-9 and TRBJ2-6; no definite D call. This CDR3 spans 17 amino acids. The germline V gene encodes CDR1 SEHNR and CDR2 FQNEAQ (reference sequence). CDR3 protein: CASTRAPGRSRANVLTF. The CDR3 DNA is TGTGCCAGCACTCGAGCCCCCGGGCGCTCTAGGGCCAACGTCCTGACTTTC.

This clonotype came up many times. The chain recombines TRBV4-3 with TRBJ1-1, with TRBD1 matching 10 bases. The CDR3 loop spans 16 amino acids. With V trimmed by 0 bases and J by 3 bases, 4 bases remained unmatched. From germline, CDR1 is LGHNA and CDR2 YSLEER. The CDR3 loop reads CASSQDRDRGYTEAFF. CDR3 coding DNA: TGCGCCAGCAGCCAAGACCGGGACAGGGGTTACACTGAAGCTTTCTTT.

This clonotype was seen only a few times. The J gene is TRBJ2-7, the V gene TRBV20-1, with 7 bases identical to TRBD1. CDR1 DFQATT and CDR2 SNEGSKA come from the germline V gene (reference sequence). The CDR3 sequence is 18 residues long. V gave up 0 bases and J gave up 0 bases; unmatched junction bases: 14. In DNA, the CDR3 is TGCAGTGCTAGAGACCGAAAAAGCCCGGGACAGCCCTCCTACGAGCAGTACTTC. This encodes CSARDRKSPGQPSYEQYF.

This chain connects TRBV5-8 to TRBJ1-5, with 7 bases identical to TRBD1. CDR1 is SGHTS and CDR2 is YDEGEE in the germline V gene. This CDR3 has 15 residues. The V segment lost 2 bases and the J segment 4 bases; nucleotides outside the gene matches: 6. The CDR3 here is CASSFGTENNQPQHF. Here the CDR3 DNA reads TGTGCCAGCAGCTTCGGGACAGAAAATAATCAGCCCCAGCATTTT.

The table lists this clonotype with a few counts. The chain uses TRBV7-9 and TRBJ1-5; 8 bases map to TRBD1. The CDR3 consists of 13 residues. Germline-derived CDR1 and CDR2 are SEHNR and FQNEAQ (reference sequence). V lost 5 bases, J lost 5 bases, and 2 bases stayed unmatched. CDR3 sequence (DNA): TGTGCCAGCAGCCCGACAGGGGATCAGCCCCAGCATTTT. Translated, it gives CASSPTGDQPQHF.

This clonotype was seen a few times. The CDR3 loop reads CASSLGDGWNTEAFF. CDR3 DNA: TGCGCCAGCAGCCTCGGGGACGGGTGGAACACTGAAGCTTTCTTT. This sequence joins TRBV4-3 and TRBJ1-1, with D maybe TRBD1 (5 bases). The CDR3 spans 15 residues. CDR1 LGHNA and CDR2 YSLEER come from the germline V gene. Trimming shortened V by 4 bases and J by 1 base, and 13 bases separated the two germline ends.

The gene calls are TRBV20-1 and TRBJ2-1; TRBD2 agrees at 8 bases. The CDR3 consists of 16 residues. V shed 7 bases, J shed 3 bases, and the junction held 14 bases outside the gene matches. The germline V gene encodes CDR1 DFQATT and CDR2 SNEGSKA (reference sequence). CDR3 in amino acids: CSGPTPGGGLYNEQFF. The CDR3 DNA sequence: TGCAGTGGCCCGACACCGGGAGGGGGACTCTACAATGAGCAGTTCTTC.

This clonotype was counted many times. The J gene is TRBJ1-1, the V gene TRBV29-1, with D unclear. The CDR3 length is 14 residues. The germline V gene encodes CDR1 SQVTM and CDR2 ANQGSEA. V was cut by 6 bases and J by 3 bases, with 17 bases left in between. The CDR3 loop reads CSVVPGIWDTEAFF. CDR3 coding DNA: TGCAGCGTCGTCCCGGGAATTTGGGACACTGAAGCTTTCTTT.

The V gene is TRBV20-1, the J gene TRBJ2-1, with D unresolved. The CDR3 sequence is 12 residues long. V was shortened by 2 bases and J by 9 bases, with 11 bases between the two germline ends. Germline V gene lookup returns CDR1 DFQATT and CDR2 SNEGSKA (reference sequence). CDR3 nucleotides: TGCAGTGCTAGACTCCGATCGGCTGAGCAGTTCTTC. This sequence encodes CSARLRSAEQFF.

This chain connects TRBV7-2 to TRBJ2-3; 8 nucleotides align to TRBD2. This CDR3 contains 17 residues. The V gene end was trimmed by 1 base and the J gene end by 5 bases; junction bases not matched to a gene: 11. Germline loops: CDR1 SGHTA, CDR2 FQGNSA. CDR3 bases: TGTGCCAGCAGCTTAGGGGTTGGGGGACTAGGGGGAGATACGCAGTATTTT. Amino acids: CASSLGVGGLGGDTQYF.

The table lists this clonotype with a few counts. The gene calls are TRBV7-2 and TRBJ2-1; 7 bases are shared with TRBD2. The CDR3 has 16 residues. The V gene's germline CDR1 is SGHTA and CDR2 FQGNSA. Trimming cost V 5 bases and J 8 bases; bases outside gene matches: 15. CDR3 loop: CASSAAGLRGGDEQFF. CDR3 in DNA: TGTGCCAGCAGCGCCGCCGGACTACGTGGGGGGGATGAGCAGTTCTTC. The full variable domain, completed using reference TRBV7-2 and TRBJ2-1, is GAGVSQSPSNKVTEKGKDVELRCDPISGHTALYWYRQSLGQGLEFLIYFQGNSAPDKSGLPSDRFSAERTGGSVSTLTIQRTQQEDSAVYLCASSAAGLRGGDEQFFGPGTRLTVL.

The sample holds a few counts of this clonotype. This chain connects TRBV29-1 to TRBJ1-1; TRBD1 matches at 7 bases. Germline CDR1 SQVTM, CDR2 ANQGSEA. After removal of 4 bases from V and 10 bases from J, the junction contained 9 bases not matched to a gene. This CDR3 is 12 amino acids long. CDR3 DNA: TGCAGCGTTGGGGCAGGGGGAGATGGAGCTTTCTTT. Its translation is CSVGAGGDGAFF.

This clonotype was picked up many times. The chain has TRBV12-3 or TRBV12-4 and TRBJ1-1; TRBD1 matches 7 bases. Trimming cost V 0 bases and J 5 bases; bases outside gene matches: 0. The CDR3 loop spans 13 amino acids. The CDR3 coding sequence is TGTGCCAGCAGTTTAGCGACAGGGACTGAAGCTTTCTTT. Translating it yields CASSLATGTEAFF.

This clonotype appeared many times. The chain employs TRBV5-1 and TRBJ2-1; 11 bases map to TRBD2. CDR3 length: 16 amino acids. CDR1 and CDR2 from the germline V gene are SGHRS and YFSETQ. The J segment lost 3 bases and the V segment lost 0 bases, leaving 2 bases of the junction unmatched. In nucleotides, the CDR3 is TGCGCCAGCAGCTTGGGGACTAGCGGGTTCTACAATGAGCAGTTCTTC. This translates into CASSLGTSGFYNEQFF. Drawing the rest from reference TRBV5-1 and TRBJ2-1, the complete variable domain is KAGVTQTPRYLIKTRGQQVTLSCSPISGHRSVSWYQQTPGQGLQFLFEYFSETQRNKGNFPGRFSGRQFSNSRSEMNVSTLELGDSALYLCASSLGTSGFYNEQFFGPGTRLTVL.

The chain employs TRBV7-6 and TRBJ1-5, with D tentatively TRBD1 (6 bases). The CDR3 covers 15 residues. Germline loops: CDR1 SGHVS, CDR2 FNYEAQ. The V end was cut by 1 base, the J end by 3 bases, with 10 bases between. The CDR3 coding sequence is TGTGCCAGCAGCTTAGGCAGGGGCAACAATCAGCCCCAGCATTTT. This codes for CASSLGRGNNQPQHF.

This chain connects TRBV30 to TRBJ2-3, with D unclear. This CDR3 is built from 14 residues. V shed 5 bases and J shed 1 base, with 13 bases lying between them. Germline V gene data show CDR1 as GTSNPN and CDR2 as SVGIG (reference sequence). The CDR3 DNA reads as TGTGCCTGGTCTCGGTCTATTGGCACAGATACGCAGTATTTT. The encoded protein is CAWSRSIGTDTQYF.

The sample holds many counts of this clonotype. This CDR3 reads CASSLDGYSYNEQFF. The CDR3 DNA follows: TGCGCCAGCAGCTTAGACGGTTACTCCTACAATGAGCAGTTCTTC. The rearrangement uses TRBV5-1 and TRBJ2-1; no clear D. Trimming pared 2 bases from V and 0 bases from J, leaving 9 bases between. Germline V gene sequence: CDR1 SGHRS, CDR2 YFSETQ. The CDR3 sequence is 15 residues long.

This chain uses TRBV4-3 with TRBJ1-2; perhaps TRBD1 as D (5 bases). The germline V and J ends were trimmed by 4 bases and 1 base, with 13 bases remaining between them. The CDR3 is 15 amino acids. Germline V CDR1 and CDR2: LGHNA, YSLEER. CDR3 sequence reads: CASSPQGGGNYGYTF. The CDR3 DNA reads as TGCGCCAGCAGCCCCCAGGGCGGGGGTAACTATGGCTACACCTTC.

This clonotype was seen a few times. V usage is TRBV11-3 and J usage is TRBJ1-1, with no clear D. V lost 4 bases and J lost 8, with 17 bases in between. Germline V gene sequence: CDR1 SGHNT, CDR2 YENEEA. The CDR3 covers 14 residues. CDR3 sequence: CASSSEPRRTEAFF. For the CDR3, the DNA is TGTGCCAGCAGCTCCGAACCTCGACGGACCGAAGCTTTCTTT. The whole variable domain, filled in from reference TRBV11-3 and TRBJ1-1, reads EAGVVQSPRYKIIEKKQPVAFWCNPISGHNTLYWYLQNLGQGPELLIRYENEEAVDDSQLPKDRFSAERLKGVDSTLKIQPAELGDSAVYLCASSSEPRRTEAFFGQGTRLTVV.